The source of this T cell receptor (beta chain) is a study of shared clonotypes between healthy human individuals. Genomic DNA belonging to each subset was distributed in equal measure over several immunoSEQ plates. Sequencing was performed with immunoSEQ multiplex PCR; in TCRdb, only in-frame clones are kept and a portion is missing. The sample holds 950,000 to 1,100,000 clones; 78% are singletons and the top ten take 0.6% to 0.7%. The sequence derives from a man younger than 30 in good health. Some clones in this sample may be carry-over from other donors' samples. Input material: memory CD4+ T cells from PBMCs. Documented subset: CD45RA-negative fraction.

The CDR3 reads CASSVGQGAEQYF. CDR3 bases: TGCGCCAGCAGCGTGGGACAGGGGGCCGAGCAGTACTTC. This sequence joins TRBV5-1 and TRBJ2-7; 12 nucleotides agree with TRBD1. Germline loops: CDR1 SGHRS, CDR2 YFSETQ. The CDR3 runs 13 residues. Unmatched junction bases numbered 2, after V lost 4 bases and J lost 6 bases.